This T cell receptor (beta chain) came from a study of shared clonotypes between healthy human individuals. Study-wide results and caveats: How much donors shared clonotypes was expected to be affected by sequencing depth. A reduction in generation probabilities was seen for non-shared clonotypes relative to those shared by all four donors. Rarefaction indicated that sorted-subset sequencing remained incomplete although depth was large.

This clone came up once. Its antigen remains unknown. Trimming took off 5 bases at V and 5 bases at J, with 21 bases between the two ends. Germline values: CDR1 SGHVS, CDR2 FQNEAQ. This CDR3 has 16 residues. Only in-frame clones appear in the TCRdb table, and some are missing; sequencing was by immunoSEQ multiplex PCR. This sample has under 1,900,000 clones, with around 98.5% found just once. The TCR comes from a man between 25 and 39 years old in good health. The chain recombines TRBV7-8 with TRBJ2-5; D possibly corresponds to TRBD2 (7 bases). Material for sequencing was naive CD4+ T cells sorted from blood. Subset defined: CD45RA+ positively selected. CDR3 region: CASSPSRGAGRETQYF. The CDR3 DNA reads as TGTGCCAGCAGCCCCTCTCGGGGGGCGGGAAGGGAGACCCAGTACTTC.